This TCR beta chain was sequenced in a study of CD8 T cells in Susac syndrome. Study results and caveats: By the study's own acknowledgment, its TCR sequencing and HLA analysis included relatively few individuals.

Deletions cut 1 base from V and 6 bases from J, with 9 bases between. The CDR3 has 13 amino acids. Germline lookup yields CDR1 SEHNR and CDR2 FQNEAQ (reference sequence). The authors negatively isolated CD8+ and CD4+ T cells and FACS-enriched TEMRA cells. cDNA came from roughly 0.47 to 1 ug RNA primed by random hexamers. An immunoSEQ multiplex PCR amplified TCR beta CDR3 over 54 Vbeta and 13 Jbeta. TCRdb ran MiXCR on the immunoSEQ multiplex PCR reads and lists one entry per CDR3 protein. The table records around 280,000 distinct CDR3 sequences, about 90% of them present only once. With regard to this clonotype: As yet, its antigen is unknown.

The V and J genes are TRBV7-9 and TRBJ1-2; D is unresolved. This TCR was recovered from a human donor with multiple sclerosis. Material for sequencing was CD4+ T cells from PBMCs. The CDR3 spells CASSLVGIHGYTF. CDR3 in DNA: TGTGCCAGCAGCTTAGTAGGGATCCATGGCTACACCTTC.